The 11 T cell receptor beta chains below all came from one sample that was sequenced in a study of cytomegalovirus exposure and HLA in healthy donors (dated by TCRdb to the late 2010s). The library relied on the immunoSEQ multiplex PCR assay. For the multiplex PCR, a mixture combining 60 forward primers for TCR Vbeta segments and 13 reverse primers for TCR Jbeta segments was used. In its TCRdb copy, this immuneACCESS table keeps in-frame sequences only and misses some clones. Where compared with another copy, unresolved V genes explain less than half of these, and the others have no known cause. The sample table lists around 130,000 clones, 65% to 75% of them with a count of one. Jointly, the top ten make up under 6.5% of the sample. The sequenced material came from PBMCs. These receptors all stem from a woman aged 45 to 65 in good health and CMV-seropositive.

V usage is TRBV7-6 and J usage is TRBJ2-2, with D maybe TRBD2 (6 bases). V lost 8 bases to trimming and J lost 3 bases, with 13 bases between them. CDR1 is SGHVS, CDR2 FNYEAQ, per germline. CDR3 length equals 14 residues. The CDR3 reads CASAGFRDTGELFF. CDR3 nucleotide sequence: TGTGCCAGCGCGGGATTTCGGGACACCGGGGAGCTGTTTTTT.

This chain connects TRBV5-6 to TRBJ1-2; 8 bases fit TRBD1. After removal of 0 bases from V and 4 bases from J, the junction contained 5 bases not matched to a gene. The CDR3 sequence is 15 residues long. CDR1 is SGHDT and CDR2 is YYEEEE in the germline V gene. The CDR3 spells CASSLGPGGSYGYTF. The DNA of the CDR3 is TGTGCCAGCAGCTTGGGGCCAGGGGGCTCCTATGGCTACACCTTC.

CDR3 amino acids: CASSQGGIGTGGYGYTF. CDR3 in DNA: TGTGCCAGCAGCCAGGGGGGGATCGGGACAGGGGGTTATGGCTACACCTTC. The V gene is TRBV4-2, the J gene TRBJ1-2; 11 nucleotides line up with TRBD1. V dropped 3 bases and J dropped 5; count of bases not matched to a gene: 11. The germline V gene encodes CDR1 LGHNA and CDR2 YNFKEQ. This CDR3 has 17 amino acids.

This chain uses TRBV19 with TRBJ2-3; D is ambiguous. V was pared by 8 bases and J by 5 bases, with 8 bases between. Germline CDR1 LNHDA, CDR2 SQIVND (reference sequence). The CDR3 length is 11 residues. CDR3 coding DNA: TGTGCCAGTGGGCCAAGAGATACGCAGTATTTT. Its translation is CASGPRDTQYF.

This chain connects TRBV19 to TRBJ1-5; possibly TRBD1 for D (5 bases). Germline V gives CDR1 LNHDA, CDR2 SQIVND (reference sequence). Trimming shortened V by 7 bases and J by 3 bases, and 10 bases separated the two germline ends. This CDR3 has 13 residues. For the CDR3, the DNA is TGTGCCAGTATGGCAGGGATCAATCAGCCCCAGCATTTT. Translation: CASMAGINQPQHF. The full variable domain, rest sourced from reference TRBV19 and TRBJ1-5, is DGGITQSPKYLFRKEGQNVTLSCEQNLNHDAMYWYRQDPGQGLRLIYYSQIVNDFQKGDIAEGYSVSREKKESFPLTVTSAQKNPTAFYLCASMAGINQPQHFGDGTRLSIL.

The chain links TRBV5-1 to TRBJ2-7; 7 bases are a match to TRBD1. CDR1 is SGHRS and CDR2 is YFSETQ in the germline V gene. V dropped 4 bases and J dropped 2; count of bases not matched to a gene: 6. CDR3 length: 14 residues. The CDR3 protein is CASSAQGTPYEQYF. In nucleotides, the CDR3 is TGCGCCAGCAGCGCACAGGGGACCCCCTACGAGCAGTACTTC.

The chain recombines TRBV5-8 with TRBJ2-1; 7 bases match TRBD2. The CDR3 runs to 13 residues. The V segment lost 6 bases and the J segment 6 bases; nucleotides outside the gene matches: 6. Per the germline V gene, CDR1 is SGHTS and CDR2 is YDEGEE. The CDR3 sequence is CASTVTSANEQFF. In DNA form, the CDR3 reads TGTGCCAGCACCGTCACTAGCGCCAATGAGCAGTTCTTC.

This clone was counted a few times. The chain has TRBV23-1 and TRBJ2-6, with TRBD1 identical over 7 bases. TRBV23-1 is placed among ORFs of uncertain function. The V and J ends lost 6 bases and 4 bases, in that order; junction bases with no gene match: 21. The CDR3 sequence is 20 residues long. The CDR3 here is CASRDGQVVRLALGANVLTF. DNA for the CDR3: TGCGCCAGCAGAGATGGACAGGTGGTTCGTTTGGCTCTCGGGGCCAACGTCCTGACTTTC.

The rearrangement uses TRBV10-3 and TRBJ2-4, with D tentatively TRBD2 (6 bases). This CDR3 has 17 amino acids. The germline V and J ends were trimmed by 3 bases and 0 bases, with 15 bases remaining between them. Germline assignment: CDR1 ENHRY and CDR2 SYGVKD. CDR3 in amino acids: CAISEKRVGLAKNIQYF. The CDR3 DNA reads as TGTGCCATCAGTGAAAAACGGGTGGGACTAGCCAAAAACATTCAGTACTTC.

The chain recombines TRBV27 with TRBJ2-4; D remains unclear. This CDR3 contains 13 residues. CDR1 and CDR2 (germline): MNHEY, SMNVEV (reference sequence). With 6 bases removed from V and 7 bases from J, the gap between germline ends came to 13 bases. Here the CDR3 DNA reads TGTGCCAGCAGCGGAAGACAACGGAACATTCAGTACTTC. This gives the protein CASSGRQRNIQYF.

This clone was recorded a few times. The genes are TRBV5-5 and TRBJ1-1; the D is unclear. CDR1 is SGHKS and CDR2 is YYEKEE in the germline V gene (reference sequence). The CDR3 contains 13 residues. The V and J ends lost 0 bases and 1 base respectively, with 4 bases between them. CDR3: CASSLGANTEAFF. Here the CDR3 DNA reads TGTGCCAGCAGCTTGGGGGCGAACACTGAAGCTTTCTTT.